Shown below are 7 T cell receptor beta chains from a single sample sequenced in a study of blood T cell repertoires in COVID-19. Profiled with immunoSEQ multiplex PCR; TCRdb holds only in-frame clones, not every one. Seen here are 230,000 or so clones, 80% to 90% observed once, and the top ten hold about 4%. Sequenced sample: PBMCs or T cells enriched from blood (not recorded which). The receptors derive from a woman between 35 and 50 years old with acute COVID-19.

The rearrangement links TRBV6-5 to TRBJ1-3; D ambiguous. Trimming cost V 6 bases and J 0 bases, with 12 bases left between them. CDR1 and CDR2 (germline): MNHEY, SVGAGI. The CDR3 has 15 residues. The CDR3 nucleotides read TGTGCCAGCAGCCTTTCTGCCAGCTCTGGAAACACCATATATTTT. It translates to CASSLSASSGNTIYF.

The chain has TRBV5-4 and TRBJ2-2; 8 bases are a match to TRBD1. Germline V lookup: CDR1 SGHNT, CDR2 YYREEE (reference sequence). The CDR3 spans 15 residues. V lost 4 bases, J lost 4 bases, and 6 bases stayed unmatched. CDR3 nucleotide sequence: TGTGCCAGCAGCCAGGGGGCGGTGGGCACCGGGGAGCTGTTTTTT. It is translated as CASSQGAVGTGELFF.

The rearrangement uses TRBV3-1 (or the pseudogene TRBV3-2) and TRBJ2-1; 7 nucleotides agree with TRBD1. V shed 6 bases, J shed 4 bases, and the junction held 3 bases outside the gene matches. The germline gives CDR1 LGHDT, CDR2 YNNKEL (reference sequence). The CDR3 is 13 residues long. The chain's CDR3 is CASRGTAYNEQFF. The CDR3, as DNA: TGTGCCAGCAGAGGGACAGCTTACAATGAGCAGTTCTTC.

The CDR3 DNA is TGTGCCAGCAGTGAATCCAGCTCCTATAATTCACCCCTCCACTTT. The encoded protein is CASSESSSYNSPLHF. This rearrangement joins TRBV25-1 to TRBJ1-6; D ambiguous. V lost 1 base, J lost 0 bases, and 4 bases lay in between. There are 15 residues in the CDR3. Germline V CDR1 and CDR2: MGHDK, SYGVNS.

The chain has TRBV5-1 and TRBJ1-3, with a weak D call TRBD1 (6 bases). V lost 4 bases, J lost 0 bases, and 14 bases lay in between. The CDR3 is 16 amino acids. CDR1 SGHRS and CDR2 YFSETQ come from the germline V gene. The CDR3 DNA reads TGCGCCAGCAGCCGGACAGCTCAGAACTCTGGAAACACCATATATTTT. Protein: CASSRTAQNSGNTIYF.

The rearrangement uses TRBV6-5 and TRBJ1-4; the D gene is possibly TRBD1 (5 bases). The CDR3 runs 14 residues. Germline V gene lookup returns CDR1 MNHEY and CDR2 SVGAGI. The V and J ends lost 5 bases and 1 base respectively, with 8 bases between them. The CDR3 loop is CASSQTVTNEKLFF. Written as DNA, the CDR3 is TGTGCCAGCAGTCAGACAGTAACTAATGAAAAACTGTTTTTT.

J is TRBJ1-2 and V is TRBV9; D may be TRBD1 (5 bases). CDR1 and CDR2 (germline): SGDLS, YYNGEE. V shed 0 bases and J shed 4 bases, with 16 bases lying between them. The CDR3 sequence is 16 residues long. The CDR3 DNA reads TGTGCCAGCAGCGTAGCCCGGGGGGGGGAAAGCTATGGCTACACCTTC. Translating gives CASSVARGGESYGYTF.